The T cell receptor beta chain described here comes from a study of cytomegalovirus exposure and HLA in healthy donors. The study, taken as a whole, reports: The authors confirmed in vitro that a few CMV-associated chains were specific for CMV antigens. The study flagged roughly 150 TCR beta chains as cytomegalovirus-associated. Earlier results showed most TCR beta V segments being productive about 87% or about 30% of the time.

The PCR used 60 Vbeta and 13 Jbeta primers. Produced via immunoSEQ multiplex PCR; TCRdb's table is partial and in-frame only. The sample shows fewer than 200,000 clones, 82% of them seen only once. To note about this clone: Its target is unknown.

The germline gives CDR1 MDHEN, CDR2 SYDVKM. V lost 7 bases, J lost 5 bases, and 15 bases lay in between. The CDR3 extends over 13 amino acids. This clonotype was obtained from a girl aged 2 to 9 in good health and CMV-seropositive. The sample consisted of PBMCs. The V and J genes are TRBV28 and TRBJ2-7; tentative D call: TRBD1 (6 bases). This chain's CDR3 is CASISPRGHEQYF. DNA for the CDR3: TGTGCCAGCATCTCCCCCAGGGGCCACGAGCAGTACTTC.